Listed below are T cell receptor beta chains from one sample, sequenced in a study of T cell changes during pregnancy in multiple sclerosis. The protocol was immunoSEQ multiplex PCR, while the TCRdb copy is restricted to in-frame clones and leaves out a portion. The sample has about 31,000 clones; about 88% are singletons. The material was CD8+ T cells from peripheral blood mononuclear cells, obtained in the second trimester of pregnancy. These receptors came from a female donor with multiple sclerosis, enrolled in a pregnancy study. Each CDR3 is given without its conserved first and last residue.

v_call cdr3_aa
TRBV19 ASSILPGQGDNEQF
TRBV2 ASRRGGQFYEQY
TRBV27 ASSTLAGLPSEQY
TRBV7-6 ASSPGTSGTSTDTQY
TRBV4-1 ASSQVQGMNTEAF
TRBV4-3 ASSQEGSGVSYNEQF
TRBV10-3 ATAGLAGVTSYEQY
TRBV19 ASSHGRGPYGYT
TRBV7-9 ASSPRRGGSYNEQF
TRBV28 ASSLVAVNEQY
TRBV28 ASSLGRSGAF
TRBV27 ASSRLAGGLGETQY
TRBV6-5 ASSYVSSGNTDTQY
TRBV6-1 ASSDISSYEQY
TRBV7-3 ASSPRDYPGEQF
TRBV5-4 ASSRGDLAGGHEQY
TRBV4-3 ASSQDLAGHTYEQY
TRBV5-4 ASSRTEGIQETQY
TRBV29-1 SVDGGRENEQY
TRBV2 ASREALANTDTQY
TRBV4-3 ASSQRDNEQF
TRBV29-1 SIGTSGFNEQF
TRBV13 ASSLGSSGSNEQY